This TCR beta chain was sequenced during a study of cytomegalovirus exposure and HLA in healthy donors. Study-wide points: A missense variant in DCLRE1C was later tied to TCR beta V- and J-gene trimming. Reports indicate that TCR beta sequences accurately predicted the HLA-A and HLA-B alleles of most subjects. In a later analysis, HLA-C alleles had the fewest associated TCRs, DRB1 alleles the most.

Turning to this clone: Antigen specificity is unknown.

Germline CDR1 is SGHDT and CDR2 is YYEEEE. With V trimmed by 3 bases and J by 4 bases, 4 bases remained unmatched. There are 14 residues in the CDR3. Primers included in the PCR were 60 Vbeta and 13 Jbeta primers. Some clones are missing from TCRdb's copy, which holds only in-frame ones; the method was immunoSEQ multiplex PCR. The sample lists nearly 80,000 clones, roughly 80% occurring once. This chain connects TRBV5-6 to TRBJ1-3; TRBD1 aligns across 7 bases. This TCR was sampled from a woman in her thirties or forties in good health and CMV-seropositive. The sequencing input was PBMCs. CDR3: CASSSPGQGNTIYF. CDR3 in DNA: TGTGCCAGCAGCTCCCCGGGACAGGGAAACACCATATATTTT. Drawing the rest from reference TRBV5-6 and TRBJ1-3, the complete variable domain is DAGVTQSPTHLIKTRGQQVTLRCSPKSGHDTVSWYQQALGQGPQFIFQYYEEEERQRGNFPDRFSGHQFPNYSSELNVNALLLGDSALYLCASSSPGQGNTIYFGEGSWLTVV.